This TCR beta chain was recovered during a study of graft-versus-host responses after intestinal transplantation. Study-level results: Subjects displaying graft-donor T cell macrochimerism possessed elevated graft-versus-host to host-versus-graft clonal ratios inside allografts.

Concerning this clone itself: Its matching antigen is unknown.

Method: immunoSEQ multiplex PCR; TCRdb's copy keeps in-frame clones and lacks some. The sample has approximately 60,000 clones; more than 85% are singletons. The trim removed 3 bases at V and 5 bases at J, leaving 15 bases unmatched. The germline V gene has CDR1 SGDLS and CDR2 YYNGEE. The CDR3 has 17 amino acids. V and J are TRBV9 and TRBJ1-2, with TRBD1 identical over 8 bases. This receptor was obtained from a human donor who was the organ donor for an intestinal transplant. The sample in question was unstimulated CD8+ T cells sorted from spleen or lymph node cells, obtained before transplant. CDR3 sequence: CASSGTPSGTGLYGYTF. The CDR3 DNA follows: TGTGCCAGCAGCGGGACTCCTAGCGGGACAGGTTTATATGGCTACACCTTC. The variable domain in full, completed from reference TRBV9 and TRBJ1-2, reads DSGVTQTPKHLITATGQRVTLRCSPRSGDLSVYWYQQSLDQGLQFLIQYYNGEERAKGNILERFSAQQFPDLHSELNLSSLELGDSALYFCASSGTPSGTGLYGYTFGSGTRLTVV.